This T cell receptor (beta chain) was captured by sequencing in a study of T-cell reconstitution after alpha-beta-depleted transplantation in children. Unique molecular identifiers were incorporated when the TCRbeta library was constructed. TCRdb re-analysed the PCR reads in MiXCR, keeping a single row per CDR3 protein. The repertoire consists of about a million distinct CDR3 sequences, with 25% to 35% occurring once and the leading ten covering 25% to 35%. This clonotype was counted only a few times. Its antigen is undetermined. Findings and caveats of the study: For some patients, TCRbeta diversity was high at day 60 because of recipient T cells and thymic progenitors that survived. The origin of alpha-beta T cells about two months after transplant was reportedly several hundred expanded graft clones. Fresh T-cell production supplied most of the T-cell counts and diversity seen one year after transplant.

CDR3 size: 15 residues. Trimming took 7 bases from V and 4 from J; bases not matched to a gene: 7. Germline V gives CDR1 ENHRY, CDR2 SYGVKD. Sequenced material: PBMCs, mostly from graft donor cells, taken 360 days after TCRalphabeta/CD19-depleted stem cell transplant. The chain carries TRBV10-3 and TRBJ2-3; 11 bases map to TRBD1. This sequence was found in a boy in the first two years of life who had a stem cell transplant for SCID, so the T cells may come from the graft donor. The CDR3: CAINIGTGGADTQYF. As DNA, the CDR3 is TGTGCCATCAACATAGGGACAGGGGGTGCAGATACGCAGTATTTT.